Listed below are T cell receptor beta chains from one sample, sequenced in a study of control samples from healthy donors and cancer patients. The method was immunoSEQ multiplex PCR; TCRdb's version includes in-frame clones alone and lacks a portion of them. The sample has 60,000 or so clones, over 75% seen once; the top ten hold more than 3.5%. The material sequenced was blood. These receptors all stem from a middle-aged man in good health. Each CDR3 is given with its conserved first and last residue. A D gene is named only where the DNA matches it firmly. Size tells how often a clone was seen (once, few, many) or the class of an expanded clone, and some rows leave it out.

cdr3_aa: CASNSGQGGGYTF
cdr3_nt: TGCGCCAGCAACTCGGGACAGGGTGGTGGCTACACCTTC
clone_size: NA
j_call: TRBJ1-2
v_call: TRBV5-1
d_call: TRBD1

cdr3_aa: CASNSRAGTSGRGEQFF
cdr3_nt: TGTGCCAGTAACTCTCGGGCAGGGACTAGCGGGAGAGGAGAGCAGTTCTTC
clone_size: NA
j_call: TRBJ2-1
v_call: TRBV28
d_call: TRBD2

cdr3_aa: CAISESEAYTNEKLFF
cdr3_nt: TGTGCCATCAGTGAGTCGGAAGCATATACCAATGAAAAACTGTTTTTT
clone_size: NA
j_call: TRBJ1-4
v_call: TRBV10-3
d_call: NA

cdr3_aa: CASSFRTYEQYF
cdr3_nt: TGTGCCAGCAGCTTCAGGACCTACGAGCAGTACTTC
clone_size: NA
j_call: TRBJ2-7
v_call: TRBV11-3
d_call: NA

cdr3_aa: CASSLSAGLDTEAFF
cdr3_nt: TGTGCCAGCAGCTTATCGGCAGGGTTGGACACTGAAGCTTTCTTT
clone_size: NA
j_call: TRBJ1-1
v_call: TRBV11-2
d_call: NA

cdr3_aa: CASSLKDRIDGYTF
cdr3_nt: TGCGCCAGCAGCTTGAAAGACAGGATAGATGGCTACACCTTC
clone_size: NA
j_call: TRBJ1-2
v_call: TRBV5-1
d_call: NA

cdr3_aa: CASRRESGLVHEQFF
cdr3_nt: TGTGCCAGCAGACGGGAGAGCGGTTTAGTCCATGAGCAGTTCTTC
clone_size: NA
j_call: TRBJ2-1
v_call: TRBV6-4
d_call: NA

cdr3_aa: CASSFPRGQVPVFNYGYTF
cdr3_nt: TGTGCCAGCAGTTTCCCTAGGGGACAGGTTCCCGTTTTCAACTATGGCTACACCTTC
clone_size: NA
j_call: TRBJ1-2
v_call: TRBV28
d_call: TRBD1

cdr3_aa: CASSLEVAGGGYTSTDTQYF
cdr3_nt: TGTGCCAGCAGCTTAGAAGTGGCGGGAGGTGGTTACACTAGCACAGATACGCAGTATTTT
clone_size: NA
j_call: TRBJ2-3
v_call: TRBV7-8
d_call: TRBD2

cdr3_aa: CASSFVDLGEQYF
cdr3_nt: TGTGCCAGCAGTTTCGTGGACTTGGGCGAGCAGTACTTC
clone_size: NA
j_call: TRBJ2-7
v_call: TRBV12-3/TRBV12-4
d_call: NA

cdr3_aa: CAWIPQIANYGYTF
cdr3_nt: TGTGCCTGGATCCCTCAGATAGCTAACTATGGCTACACCTTC
clone_size: NA
j_call: TRBJ1-2
v_call: TRBV30
d_call: NA

cdr3_aa: CASRQIGTATEAFF
cdr3_nt: TGTGCCAGCAGACAAATAGGGACGGCGACTGAAGCTTTCTTT
clone_size: NA
j_call: TRBJ1-1
v_call: TRBV27
d_call: NA

cdr3_aa: CASSLAQIANTGELFF
cdr3_nt: TGTGCCAGCAGCTTAGCCCAGATAGCGAACACCGGGGAGCTGTTTTTT
clone_size: NA
j_call: TRBJ2-2
v_call: TRBV7-9
d_call: NA

cdr3_aa: CASSPRGGWTEAFF
cdr3_nt: TGTGCCAGCAGTCCCCGCGGGGGCTGGACTGAAGCTTTCTTT
clone_size: once
j_call: TRBJ1-1
v_call: TRBV2
d_call: NA

cdr3_aa: CATSDSLRGQGYTF
cdr3_nt: TGTGCCACCAGTGATTCTCTCCGGGGCCAGGGCTACACCTTC
clone_size: NA
j_call: TRBJ1-2
v_call: TRBV24-1
d_call: NA

cdr3_aa: CASKYLQNTDTQYF
cdr3_nt: TGTGCCAGCAAGTACCTACAGAACACAGATACGCAGTATTTT
clone_size: NA
j_call: TRBJ2-3
v_call: TRBV11-2
d_call: NA

cdr3_aa: CASSISQGSGDTQYF
cdr3_nt: TGTGCCAGCAGTATTAGCCAGGGATCGGGGGATACGCAGTATTTT
clone_size: NA
j_call: TRBJ2-3
v_call: TRBV28
d_call: NA

cdr3_aa: CASSLQGDTEAFF
cdr3_nt: TGTGCCAGCAGCTTGCAGGGGGACACTGAAGCTTTCTTT
clone_size: NA
j_call: TRBJ1-1
v_call: TRBV5-5
d_call: TRBD1

cdr3_aa: CAITRGQGEAEAFF
cdr3_nt: TGTGCCATTACCCGCGGACAGGGGGAGGCTGAAGCTTTCTTT
clone_size: NA
j_call: TRBJ1-1
v_call: TRBV10-3
d_call: TRBD1

cdr3_aa: CASSEVTNGNTIYF
cdr3_nt: TGTGCCAGCAGCGAGGTCACAAACGGAAACACCATATATTTT
clone_size: few
j_call: TRBJ1-3
v_call: TRBV9
d_call: NA

cdr3_aa: CASTRWAAGNYGYTF
cdr3_nt: TGTGCCAGCACCCGATGGGCAGCTGGTAACTATGGCTACACCTTC
clone_size: NA
j_call: TRBJ1-2
v_call: TRBV28
d_call: NA

cdr3_aa: CASSPGTGTSYEQYF
cdr3_nt: TGTGCCAGCTCACCCGGGACAGGGACCTCCTACGAGCAGTACTTC
clone_size: NA
j_call: TRBJ2-7
v_call: TRBV18
d_call: TRBD1

cdr3_aa: CASSTLAGEADTQYF
cdr3_nt: TGTGCCAGTAGTACACTAGCGGGAGAGGCAGATACGCAGTATTTT
clone_size: NA
j_call: TRBJ2-3
v_call: TRBV5-5
d_call: TRBD2

cdr3_aa: CATNQDTGELFF
cdr3_nt: TGTGCCACCAACCAAGACACCGGGGAGCTGTTTTTT
clone_size: NA
j_call: TRBJ2-2
v_call: TRBV24-1
d_call: NA

cdr3_aa: CASSEQTGISNQPQHF
cdr3_nt: TGTGCCAGCAGTGAACAGACAGGCATTAGCAATCAGCCCCAGCATTTT
clone_size: few
j_call: TRBJ1-5
v_call: TRBV2
d_call: NA